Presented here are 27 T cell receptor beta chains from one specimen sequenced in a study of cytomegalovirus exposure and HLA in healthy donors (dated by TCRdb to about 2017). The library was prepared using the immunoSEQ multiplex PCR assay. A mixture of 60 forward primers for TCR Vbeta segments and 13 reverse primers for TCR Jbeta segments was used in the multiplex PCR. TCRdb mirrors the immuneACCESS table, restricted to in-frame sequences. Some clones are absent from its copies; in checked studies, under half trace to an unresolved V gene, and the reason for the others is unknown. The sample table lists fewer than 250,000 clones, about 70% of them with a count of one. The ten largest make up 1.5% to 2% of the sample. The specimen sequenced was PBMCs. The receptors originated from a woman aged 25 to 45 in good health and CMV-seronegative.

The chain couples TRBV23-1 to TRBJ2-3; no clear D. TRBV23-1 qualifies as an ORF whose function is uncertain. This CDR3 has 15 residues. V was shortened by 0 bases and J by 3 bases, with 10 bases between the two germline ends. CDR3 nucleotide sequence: TGCGCCAGCAGTCAATCGGGCTCCCCGACAGATACGCAGTATTTT. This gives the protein CASSQSGSPTDTQYF.

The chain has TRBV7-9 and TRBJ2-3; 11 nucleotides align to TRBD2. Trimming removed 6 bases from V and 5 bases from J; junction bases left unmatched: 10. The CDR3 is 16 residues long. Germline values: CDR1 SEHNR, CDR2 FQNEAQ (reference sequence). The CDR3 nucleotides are TGTGCCAGCAGGTCCGCCACTAGCGGGAGAGTAGATACGCAGTATTTT. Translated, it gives CASRSATSGRVDTQYF.

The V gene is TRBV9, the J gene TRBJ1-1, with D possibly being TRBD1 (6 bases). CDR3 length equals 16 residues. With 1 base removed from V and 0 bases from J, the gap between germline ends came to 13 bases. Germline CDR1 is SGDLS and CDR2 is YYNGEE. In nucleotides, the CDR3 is TGTGCCAGCAGCGTACTCGAGGGGGGGTTGAACACTGAAGCTTTCTTT. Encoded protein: CASSVLEGGLNTEAFF. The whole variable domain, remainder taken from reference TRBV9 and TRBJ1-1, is DSGVTQTPKHLITATGQRVTLRCSPRSGDLSVYWYQQSLDQGLQFLIQYYNGEERAKGNILERFSAQQFPDLHSELNLSSLELGDSALYFCASSVLEGGLNTEAFFGQGTRLTVV.

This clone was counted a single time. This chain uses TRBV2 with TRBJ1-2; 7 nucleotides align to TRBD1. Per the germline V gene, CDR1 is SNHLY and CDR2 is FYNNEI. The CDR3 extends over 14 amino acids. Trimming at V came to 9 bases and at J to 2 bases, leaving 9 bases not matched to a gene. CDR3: CASQQGIGNYGYTF. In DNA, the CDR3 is TGTGCCAGTCAACAGGGGATCGGGAACTATGGCTACACCTTC.

CDR3 bases: TGTGCCAGCAGTTACTCGGGGGGACCTGAAAAACTGTTTTTT. Amino acids: CASSYSGGPEKLFF. The rearrangement uses TRBV6-5 and TRBJ1-4; D might be TRBD1 (5 bases). The CDR3 consists of 14 residues. Between the trimmed V and J ends, which lost 0 bases and 7 bases, there was a span of 9 bases. Germline V gene sequence: CDR1 MNHEY, CDR2 SVGAGI.

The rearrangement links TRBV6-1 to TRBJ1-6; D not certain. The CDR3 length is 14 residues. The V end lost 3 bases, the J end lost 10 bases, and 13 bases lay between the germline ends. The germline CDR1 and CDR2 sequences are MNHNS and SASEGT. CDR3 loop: CASSDEIHSSPLHF. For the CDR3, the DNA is TGTGCCAGCAGTGACGAGATCCATTCATCACCCCTCCACTTT.

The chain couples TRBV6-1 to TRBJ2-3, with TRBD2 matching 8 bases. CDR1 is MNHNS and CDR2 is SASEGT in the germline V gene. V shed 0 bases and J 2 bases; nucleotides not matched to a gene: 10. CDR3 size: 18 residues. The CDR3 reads CASSEATRAGGLTDTQYF. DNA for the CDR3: TGTGCCAGCAGTGAAGCGACTAGGGCGGGGGGCCTCACAGATACGCAGTATTTT.

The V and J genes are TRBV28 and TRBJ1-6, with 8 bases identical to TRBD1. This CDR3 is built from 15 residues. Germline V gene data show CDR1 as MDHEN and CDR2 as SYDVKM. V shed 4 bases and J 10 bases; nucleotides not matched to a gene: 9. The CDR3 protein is CASSSPGQGRSPLHF. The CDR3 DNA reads TGTGCCAGCAGTTCCCCAGGACAGGGTCGGTCACCCCTCCACTTT.

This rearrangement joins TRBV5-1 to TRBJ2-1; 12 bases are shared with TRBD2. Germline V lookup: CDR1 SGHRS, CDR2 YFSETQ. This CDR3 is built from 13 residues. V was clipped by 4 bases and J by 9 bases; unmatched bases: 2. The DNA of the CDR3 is TGCGCCAGCAGCACGACTAGCGGGAGTGAGCAGTTCTTC. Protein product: CASSTTSGSEQFF. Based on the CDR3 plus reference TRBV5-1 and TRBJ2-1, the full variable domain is KAGVTQTPRYLIKTRGQQVTLSCSPISGHRSVSWYQQTPGQGLQFLFEYFSETQRNKGNFPGRFSGRQFSNSRSEMNVSTLELGDSALYLCASSTTSGSEQFFGPGTRLTVL.

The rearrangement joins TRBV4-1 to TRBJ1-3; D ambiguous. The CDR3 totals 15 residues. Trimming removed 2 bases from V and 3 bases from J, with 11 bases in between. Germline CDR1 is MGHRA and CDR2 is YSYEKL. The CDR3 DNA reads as TGCGCCAGCAGCCAATTCCGCGGTGGTGGAAACACCATATATTTT. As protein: CASSQFRGGGNTIYF.

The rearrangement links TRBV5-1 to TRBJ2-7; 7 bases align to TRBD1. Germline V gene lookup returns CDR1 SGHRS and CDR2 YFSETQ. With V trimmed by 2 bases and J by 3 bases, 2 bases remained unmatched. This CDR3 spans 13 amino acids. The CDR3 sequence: CASSFTGVYEQYF. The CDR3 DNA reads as TGCGCCAGCAGCTTTACAGGGGTCTACGAGCAGTACTTC.

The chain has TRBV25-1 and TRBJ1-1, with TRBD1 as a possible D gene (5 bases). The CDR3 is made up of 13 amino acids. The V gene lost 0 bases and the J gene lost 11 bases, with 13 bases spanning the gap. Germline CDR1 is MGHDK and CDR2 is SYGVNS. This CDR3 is CASSEYGLQEAFF. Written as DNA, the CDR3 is TGTGCCAGCAGTGAATATGGTTTACAGGAGGCTTTCTTT.

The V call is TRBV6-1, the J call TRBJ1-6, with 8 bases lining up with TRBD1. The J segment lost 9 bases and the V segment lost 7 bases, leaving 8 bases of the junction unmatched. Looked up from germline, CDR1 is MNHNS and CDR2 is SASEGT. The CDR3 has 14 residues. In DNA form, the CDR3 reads TGTGCCAGCATCTTGGACAGGGTGGGTTCACCCCTCCACTTT. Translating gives CASILDRVGSPLHF.

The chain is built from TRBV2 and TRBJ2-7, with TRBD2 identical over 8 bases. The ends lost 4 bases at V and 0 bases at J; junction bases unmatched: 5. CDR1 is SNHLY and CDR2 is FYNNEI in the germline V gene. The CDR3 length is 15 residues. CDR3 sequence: CASSVRGASSYEQYF. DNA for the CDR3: TGTGCCAGCAGTGTGCGGGGGGCTAGCTCCTACGAGCAGTACTTC.

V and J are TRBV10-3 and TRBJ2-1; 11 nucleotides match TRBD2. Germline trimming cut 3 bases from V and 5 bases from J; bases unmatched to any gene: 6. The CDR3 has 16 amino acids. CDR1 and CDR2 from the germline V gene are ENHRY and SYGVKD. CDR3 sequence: CAISDLAGGRDNEQFF. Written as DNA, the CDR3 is TGTGCCATCAGTGACCTAGCGGGAGGTAGGGACAATGAGCAGTTCTTC.

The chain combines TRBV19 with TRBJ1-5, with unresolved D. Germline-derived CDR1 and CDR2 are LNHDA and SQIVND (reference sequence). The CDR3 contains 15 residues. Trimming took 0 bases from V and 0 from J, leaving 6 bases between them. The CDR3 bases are TGTGCCAGTAGTATAGAACGGTTTAGCAATCAGCCCCAGCATTTT. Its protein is CASSIERFSNQPQHF.

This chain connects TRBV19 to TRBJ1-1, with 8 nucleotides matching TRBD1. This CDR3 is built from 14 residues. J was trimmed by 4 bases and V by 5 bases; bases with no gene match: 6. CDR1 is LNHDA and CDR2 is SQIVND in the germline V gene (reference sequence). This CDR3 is CASSGQGGATEAFF. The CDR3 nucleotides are TGTGCCAGTAGTGGACAGGGAGGGGCCACTGAAGCTTTCTTT.

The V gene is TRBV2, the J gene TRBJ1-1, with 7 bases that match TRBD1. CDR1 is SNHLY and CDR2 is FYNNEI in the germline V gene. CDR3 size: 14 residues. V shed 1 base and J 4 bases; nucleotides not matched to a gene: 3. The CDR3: CASSEGTGRTEAFF. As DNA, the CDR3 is TGTGCCAGCAGTGAAGGGACAGGCCGCACTGAAGCTTTCTTT.

The chain's CDR3 is CASSLGQGASGNTIYF. The CDR3 bases are TGTGCCAGCAGCTTGGGACAGGGAGCCTCTGGAAACACCATATATTTT. This chain links TRBV7-3 with TRBJ1-3; 9 bases fit TRBD1. V lost 3 bases and J lost 0; bases outside the gene matches: 3. The CDR3 has 16 residues. Germline V gene sequence: CDR1 SGHTA, CDR2 FQGTGA. The variable domain in full, with the rest retrieved from reference TRBV7-3 and TRBJ1-3, is GAGVSQTPSNKVTEKGKYVELRCDPISGHTALYWYRQSLGQGPEFLIYFQGTGAADDSGLPNDRFFAVRPEGSVSTLKIQRTERGDSAVYLCASSLGQGASGNTIYFGEGSWLTVV.

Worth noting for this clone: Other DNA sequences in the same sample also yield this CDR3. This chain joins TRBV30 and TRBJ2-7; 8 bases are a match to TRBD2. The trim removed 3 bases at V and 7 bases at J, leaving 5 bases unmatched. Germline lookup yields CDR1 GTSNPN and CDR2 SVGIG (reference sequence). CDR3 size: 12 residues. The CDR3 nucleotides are TGTGCCTGGAGCCCCGGGGGGGCGGAGCAGTACTTC. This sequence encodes CAWSPGGAEQYF. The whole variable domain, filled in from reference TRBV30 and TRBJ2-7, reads SQTIHQWPATLVQPVGSPLSLECTVEGTSNPNLYWYRQAAGRGLQLLFYSVGIGQISSEVPQNLSASRPQDRQFILSSKKLLLSDSGFYLCAWSPGGAEQYFGPGTRLTVT.

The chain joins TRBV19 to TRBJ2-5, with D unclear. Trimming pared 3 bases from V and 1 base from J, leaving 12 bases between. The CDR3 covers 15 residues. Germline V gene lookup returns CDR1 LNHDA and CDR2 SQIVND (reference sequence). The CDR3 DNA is TGTGCCAGTAGTATCGTGGTGTCAGGCCAAGAGACCCAGTACTTC. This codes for CASSIVVSGQETQYF.

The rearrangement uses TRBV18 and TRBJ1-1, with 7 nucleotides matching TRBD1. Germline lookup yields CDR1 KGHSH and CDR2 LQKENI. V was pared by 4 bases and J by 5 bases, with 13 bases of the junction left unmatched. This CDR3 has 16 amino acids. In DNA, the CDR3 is TGTGCCAGCTCACTCGGGCAGGGGGGAGCAATGACTGAAGCTTTCTTT. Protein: CASSLGQGGAMTEAFF.

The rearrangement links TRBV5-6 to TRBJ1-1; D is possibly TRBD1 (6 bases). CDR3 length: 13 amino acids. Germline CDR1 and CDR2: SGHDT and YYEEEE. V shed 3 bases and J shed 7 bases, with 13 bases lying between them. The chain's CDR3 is CASSWGGRVEAFF. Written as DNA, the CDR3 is TGTGCCAGCAGCTGGGGGGGCAGGGTTGAAGCTTTCTTT.

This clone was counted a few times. CDR3 coding DNA: TGTGCCAGCAGCTTTAGGGGAGGGATGAACACTGAAGCTTTCTTT. As protein: CASSFRGGMNTEAFF. The chain uses TRBV5-5 and TRBJ1-1, with D perhaps matching TRBD1 (5 bases). The germline V and J ends were trimmed by 2 bases and 0 bases, with 11 bases remaining between them. The CDR3 consists of 15 residues. Germline V gives CDR1 SGHKS, CDR2 YYEKEE (reference sequence). Supplemented by reference TRBV5-5 and TRBJ1-1, the full variable domain reads DAGVTQSPTHLIKTRGQQVTLRCSPISGHKSVSWYQQVLGQGPQFIFQYYEKEERGRGNFPDRFSARQFPNYSSELNVNALLLGDSALYLCASSFRGGMNTEAFFGQGTRLTVV.

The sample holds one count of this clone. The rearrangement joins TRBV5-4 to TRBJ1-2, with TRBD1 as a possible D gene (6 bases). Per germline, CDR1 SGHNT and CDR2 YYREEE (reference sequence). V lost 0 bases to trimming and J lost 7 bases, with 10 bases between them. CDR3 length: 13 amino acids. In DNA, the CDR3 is TGTGCCAGCAGCTTGGCAGGGGCTAGTGGCTACACCTTC. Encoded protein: CASSLAGASGYTF.

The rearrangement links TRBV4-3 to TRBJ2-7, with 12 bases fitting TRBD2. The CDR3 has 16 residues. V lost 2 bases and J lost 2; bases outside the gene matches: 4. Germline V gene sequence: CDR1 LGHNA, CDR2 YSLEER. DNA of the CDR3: TGCGCCAGCAGCCAACCCCTAGCGGGGGGGCCCTACGAGCAGTACTTC. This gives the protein CASSQPLAGGPYEQYF.

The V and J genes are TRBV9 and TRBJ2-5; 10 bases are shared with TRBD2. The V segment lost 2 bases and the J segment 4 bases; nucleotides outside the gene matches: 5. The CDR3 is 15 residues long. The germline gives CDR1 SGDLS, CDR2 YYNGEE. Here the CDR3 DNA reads TGTGCCAGCAGCGTTCTAGCTAGCGGGAGAGAGACCCAGTACTTC. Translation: CASSVLASGRETQYF.